One and the same sample provided the 25 T cell receptor beta chains below, sequenced in a study of regulatory T cells in long-lasting Graves disease. TCR beta libraries were built with iRepertoire HTBI primers and Arm-PCR of CDR3 regions. Via MiXCR, TCRdb re-called the multiplex PCR reads, giving one row per CDR3 protein. The sample gives roughly 610,000 distinct CDR3 sequences, about 15% of which show up once; around 19% is in the top ten. Time point denoted: newly diagnosed GD, antithyroid drugs for less than 3 months. TCR sequences were obtained from RNA taken from PBMCs. The data were also submitted as part of a second study, on T cells in Graves' hyperthyroidism and ophthalmopathy.

The source was peripheral blood mononuclear cells (PBMCs), collected at new diagnosis, from a patient treated with antithyroid drugs. These receptors originate from a woman aged 25 to 45 with Graves disease.

The chain is built from TRBV12-3 or TRBV12-4 and TRBJ1-5, with TRBD1 identical over 8 bases. This CDR3 comprises 16 residues. The J segment lost 6 bases and the V segment lost 7 bases, leaving 14 bases of the junction unmatched. In DNA form, the CDR3 reads TGTGCCAGCAACACTGAGGGGACAGGAGGCTCTCAGCCCCAGCATTTT. Translated, it gives CASNTEGTGGSQPQHF.

This clonotype was counted many times. The gene calls are TRBV7-8 and TRBJ1-1, with D tentatively TRBD1 (5 bases). Germline CDR1 reads SGHVS; CDR2 reads FQNEAQ. Trimming removed 0 bases at V and 6 bases at J, with 11 bases between. This CDR3 is 14 amino acids long. The chain's CDR3 is CASSLAGQGAEAFF. In DNA form, the CDR3 reads TGTGCCAGCAGCTTAGCGGGGCAGGGTGCTGAAGCTTTCTTT.

This rearrangement joins TRBV27 to TRBJ2-7; possibly TRBD2 for D (6 bases). The CDR3 is 14 residues long. V dropped 5 bases and J dropped 2 bases, with 13 bases sitting between them. CDR1 and CDR2 from the germline V gene are MNHEY and SMNVEV (reference sequence). Written as DNA, the CDR3 is TGTGCCAGCAGTCTCCCGGGGGACGCCTACGAGCAGTACTTC. Its protein product is CASSLPGDAYEQYF.

Ten or more counts support this clonotype. J is TRBJ2-7 and V is TRBV12-3 or TRBV12-4, with D hard to call. The CDR3 has 14 residues. V was shortened by 2 bases and J by 7 bases, with 15 bases between the two germline ends. The CDR3 loop is CASSLTWVVGEQYF. DNA of the CDR3: TGTGCCAGCAGTTTAACTTGGGTGGTAGGTGAGCAGTACTTC.

This clonotype was recorded at least ten times. The chain has TRBV2 and TRBJ2-3; TRBD2 aligns across 8 bases. The CDR3 runs to 15 residues. V lost 10 bases and J lost 4; bases outside the gene matches: 13. From germline, CDR1 is SNHLY and CDR2 FYNNEI. This CDR3 reads CATSILAGTADTQYF. The CDR3 nucleotides read TGTGCCACCTCGATATTAGCGGGAACGGCAGATACGCAGTATTTT.

The chain employs TRBV2 and TRBJ2-1; possibly TRBD2 for D (5 bases). The CDR3 has 14 amino acids. Germline V gene sequence: CDR1 SNHLY, CDR2 FYNNEI. Trimming stripped 8 bases from V and 0 bases from J, with 11 bases between. The CDR3 nucleotides read TGTGCCAGCTACCGGGGTAGCTCCTACAATGAGCAGTTCTTC. Its protein product is CASYRGSSYNEQFF.

Of note for this clonotype: A single base separates this from a much larger clone, so it may be a read error. This rearrangement joins TRBV7-2 to TRBJ2-5, with D perhaps TRBD2 (5 bases). Germline V CDR1 and CDR2: SGHTA, FQGNSA. CDR3 length: 15 amino acids. The CDR3 bases are TGTGCCAGCAGCTTAGGGTCTGAGAGCTGGGAGATCCAGTACTTC. This translates into CASSLGSESWEIQYF.

This clonotype has ten or more counts. CDR3: CASSLDGGGQSYNEQFF. CDR3 nucleotide sequence: TGTGCCAGCAGCTTAGACGGGGGAGGGCAGTCCTACAATGAGCAGTTCTTC. This chain links TRBV11-2 with TRBJ2-1; 7 bases are a match to TRBD2. Germline V CDR1 and CDR2: SGHAT, FQNNGV. Germline trimming cut 0 bases from V and 1 base from J; bases unmatched to any gene: 6. CDR3 length equals 17 residues.

This clonotype came up many times. The chain links TRBV24-1 to TRBJ2-2; tentatively, D is TRBD2 (7 bases). With 10 bases removed from V and 4 bases from J, the gap between germline ends came to 15 bases. Germline CDR1 KGHDR, CDR2 SFDVKD. CDR3 length: 14 residues. The CDR3 nucleotides are TGTGCCACGAGGGGGGGTTTCGGCACCGGGGAGCTGTTTTTT. It specifies CATRGGFGTGELFF.

This clonotype appeared many times. The chain carries TRBV6-1 and TRBJ2-7; unclear D gene. V lost 1 base and J 0 bases, leaving 10 bases between the germline ends. The CDR3 totals 15 residues. Germline values: CDR1 MNHNS, CDR2 SASEGT. This chain's CDR3 is CASSEERIHSYEQYF. CDR3 bases: TGTGCCAGCAGTGAAGAGCGAATACACTCCTACGAGCAGTACTTC.

V is TRBV11-1 and J is TRBJ2-1, with a possible D match to TRBD2 (5 bases). The CDR3 contains 15 residues. With 2 bases removed from V and 4 bases from J, the gap between germline ends came to 12 bases. Germline assignment: CDR1 SGHAT and CDR2 FQDESV (reference sequence). The CDR3 protein is CASSLRAATYNEQFF. The CDR3 coding sequence is TGTGCCAGCAGCTTACGAGCGGCAACATACAATGAGCAGTTCTTC. The full variable domain, completed using reference TRBV11-1 and TRBJ2-1, is EAEVAQSPRYKITEKSQAVAFWCDPISGHATLYWYRQILGQGPELLVQFQDESVVDDSQLPKDRFSAERLKGVDSTLKIQPAELGDSAMYLCASSLRAATYNEQFFGPGTRLTVL.

This clonotype showed up many times. The chain employs TRBV28 and TRBJ1-1; tentative D call: TRBD1 (6 bases). Trimming removed 7 bases at V and 1 base at J, with 22 bases between. This CDR3 spans 17 amino acids. Germline CDR1 and CDR2: MDHEN and SYDVKM. CDR3 residues: CASKGWGGRVRNTEAFF. In DNA, the CDR3 is TGTGCCAGCAAAGGATGGGGGGGCAGGGTTCGGAACACTGAAGCTTTCTTT.

The rearrangement links TRBV5-6 to TRBJ1-2, with TRBD1 matching 8 bases. Per the germline V gene, CDR1 is SGHDT and CDR2 is YYEEEE. The CDR3 has 13 amino acids. J was trimmed by 4 bases and V by 5 bases; bases with no gene match: 4. The CDR3: CASREDRAYGYTF. CDR3 bases: TGTGCCAGCAGGGAGGACAGGGCCTATGGCTACACCTTC.

This clonotype was seen more than once but under ten times. This rearrangement joins TRBV5-1 to TRBJ2-3; TRBD1 or TRBD2 may be the D gene (5 bases each). Germline V CDR1 and CDR2: SGHRS, YFSETQ. V was shortened by 2 bases and J by 4 bases, with 11 bases between the two germline ends. The CDR3 is made up of 14 amino acids. The CDR3 loop is CASSFGGTSDTQYF. The CDR3 DNA follows: TGCGCCAGCAGCTTTGGGGGAACCTCAGATACGCAGTATTTT.

There are a few counts of this clonotype. The CDR3 DNA reads as TGTGCCAGCTCACCAAGCGGGGGGCTGGGCAATCAGCCCCAGCATTTT. Residues: CASSPSGGLGNQPQHF. The chain couples TRBV18 to TRBJ1-5; TRBD1 might be the D (6 bases). CDR1 and CDR2 (germline): KGHSH, LQKENI. The CDR3 has 16 residues. V was pared by 2 bases and J by 2 bases, with 13 bases between.

The V call is TRBV29-1, the J call TRBJ2-7; 7 positions match TRBD2. CDR1 is SQVTM and CDR2 is ANQGSEA in the germline V gene. V was clipped by 3 bases and J by 7 bases; unmatched bases: 9. The CDR3 loop spans 13 amino acids. The CDR3 protein is CSVDPAGTGEQYF. CDR3 sequence (DNA): TGCAGCGTTGATCCAGCGGGGACGGGGGAGCAGTACTTC.

This sequence joins TRBV30 and TRBJ2-3, with D maybe TRBD2 (6 bases). This CDR3 is 14 amino acids long. From germline, CDR1 is GTSNPN and CDR2 SVGIG (reference sequence). V lost 2 bases and J 1 base, leaving 10 bases between the germline ends. CDR3 in amino acids: CAWSKGGGTDTQYF. In DNA, the CDR3 is TGTGCCTGGAGTAAAGGAGGGGGCACAGATACGCAGTATTTT.

This clonotype was seen a handful of times. This chain links TRBV10-3 with TRBJ2-7, with D maybe TRBD2 (5 bases). The CDR3 is made up of 15 amino acids. Germline V CDR1 and CDR2: ENHRY, SYGVKD. V shed 6 bases and J shed 3 bases, with 18 bases lying between them. The CDR3 loop is CAISYQTHTSYEQYF. As DNA, the CDR3 is TGTGCCATCAGCTACCAGACTCACACTAGCTACGAGCAGTACTTC.

The chain has TRBV19 and TRBJ1-1, with D possibly being TRBD1 (5 bases). The CDR3 covers 15 residues. Germline CDR1 is LNHDA and CDR2 is SQIVND (reference sequence). The V end lost 4 bases, the J end lost 0 bases, and 12 bases lay between the germline ends. CDR3 region: CASSTQAFMNTEAFF. The CDR3 coding sequence is TGTGCCAGTAGTACACAGGCTTTCATGAACACTGAAGCTTTCTTT.

This clonotype was counted at least ten times. J is TRBJ2-1 and V is TRBV11-1, with D tentatively TRBD2 (6 bases). CDR1 is SGHAT, CDR2 FQDESV, per germline (reference sequence). The length of the CDR3 is 15 residues. Trimming shortened V by 6 bases and J by 1 base, and 13 bases separated the two germline ends. The CDR3 DNA reads TGTGCCAGCAGACGATCTAGCGCGTCCTACAATGAGCAGTTCTTC. Translating it yields CASRRSSASYNEQFF.

The V call is TRBV27, the J call TRBJ1-2, with TRBD1 matching 11 bases. The trim removed 2 bases at V and 3 bases at J, leaving 8 bases unmatched. The CDR3 runs to 17 residues. The germline V gene has CDR1 MNHEY and CDR2 SMNVEV (reference sequence). The CDR3 DNA follows: TGTGCCAGCAGTTTAAGTTTTGGGGACAGGGGGGACTATGGCTACACCTTC. Protein sequence: CASSLSFGDRGDYGYTF.

This sequence joins TRBV6-2 or TRBV6-3 and TRBJ2-3; 12 nucleotides match TRBD2. The CDR3 length is 20 residues. With V trimmed by 0 bases and J by 2 bases, 12 bases remained unmatched. CDR1 and CDR2 from the germline V gene are MNHEY and SVGEGT. The CDR3 nucleotides read TGTGCCAGCAGTTACTCTACTAGCGGGGGGCCCTCCAACCCCACAGATACGCAGTATTTT. Translation: CASSYSTSGGPSNPTDTQYF.

This clonotype was observed a handful of times. The chain recombines TRBV20-1 with TRBJ2-1; perhaps D is TRBD1 or TRBD2 (6 bases each). With 6 bases removed from V and 3 bases from J, the gap between germline ends came to 12 bases. Germline CDR1 reads DFQATT; CDR2 reads SNEGSKA (reference sequence). There are 13 residues in the CDR3. This CDR3 is CSAGGPGYNEQFF. The CDR3 DNA follows: TGCAGTGCCGGGGGCCCCGGCTACAATGAGCAGTTCTTC.

This chain links TRBV5-6 with TRBJ2-5, with 13 bases that match TRBD2. Germline trimming cut 4 bases from V and 3 bases from J; bases unmatched to any gene: 9. Germline V gene sequence: CDR1 SGHDT, CDR2 YYEEEE. This CDR3 region has 17 residues. In DNA form, the CDR3 reads TGTGCCAGCAGCCCGAACGGACTAGCGGGAGTTAAAGAGACCCAGTACTTC. Translated, it gives CASSPNGLAGVKETQYF.

This clonotype was counted a few times. This chain links TRBV5-1 with TRBJ2-7; possible D gene TRBD1, 5 bases. The CDR3 contains 14 residues. Per germline, CDR1 SGHRS and CDR2 YFSETQ. With 5 bases removed from V and 2 bases from J, the gap between germline ends came to 14 bases. CDR3 sequence reads: CASRQYGATYEQYF. The CDR3 coding sequence is TGCGCCAGCAGGCAGTATGGGGCGACCTACGAGCAGTACTTC. Full variable domain (remainder filled in from reference TRBV5-1 and TRBJ2-7): KAGVTQTPRYLIKTRGQQVTLSCSPISGHRSVSWYQQTPGQGLQFLFEYFSETQRNKGNFPGRFSGRQFSNSRSEMNVSTLELGDSALYLCASRQYGATYEQYFGPGTRLTVT.